This T cell receptor beta chain was profiled in a study of T cells in Graves' hyperthyroidism and ophthalmopathy. TCR beta CDR3 sequences were amplified from RNA transcripts. The HTBI primer set drove a first-round RT-PCR of the TCR CDR3. TCRdb re-analysed the multiplex PCR reads in MiXCR, keeping a single row per CDR3 protein. The data contain 140,000 or so distinct CDR3 sequences, 22% of them singletons. Findings and caveats of the study: The model identified upcoming ophthalmopathy a median 6.5 months ahead of onset.

In germline, CDR1 is MNHEY, CDR2 SMNVEV (reference sequence). The CDR3 runs to 17 residues. Notes on this clonotype: As yet, its antigen is unknown. One end of the junction does not line up with germline, which may come from a read error.

The hyperthyroidism patients had all been newly diagnosed, and their disease duration was under 2 months. Their ages ranged from 18 to 65 years. Any patient presenting with uncontrolled infection, other autoimmune disease, pregnancy or lactation was left out. Out of 10 ml of fresh peripheral blood came the PBMCs. The clonotype was recovered from a woman aged 45 to 65 with Graves' hyperthyroidism that later progressed to Graves' ophthalmopathy. The chain uses TRBV27 and TRBJ2-6, with a possible D match to TRBD1 (5 bases). The specimen was blood. This chain's CDR3 is CASRFTGIGSGANVLTF. In DNA, the CDR3 is TGTGCCAGCCGTTTTACAGGAATAGGCTCTGGGGCCAACGTCCTGACTTTC. Based on the CDR3 plus reference TRBV27 and TRBJ2-6, the full variable domain is EAQVTQNPRYLITVTGKKLTVTCSQNMNHEYMSWYRQDPGLGLRQIYYSMNVEVTDKGDVPEGYKVSRKEKRNFPLILESPSPNQTSLYFCASRFTGIGSGANVLTFGAGSRLTVL.